These 6 T cell receptor beta chains share one sample of origin, sequenced in a study of cytomegalovirus exposure and HLA in healthy donors. The PCR ran on 60 Vbeta and 13 Jbeta primers. Only in-frame clones appear in the TCRdb table, and some are missing; sequencing was by immunoSEQ multiplex PCR. This sample has some 190,000 clones, with 80% to 90% found just once. The sequencing input was PBMCs. The source is a male donor in good health and CMV-seronegative.

V and J are TRBV23-1 and TRBJ2-7, with 9 bases matching TRBD1. TRBV23-1 carries the ORF label, with uncertain function. Trimming at V came to 7 bases and at J to 2 bases, leaving 9 bases not matched to a gene. The CDR3 is 15 residues long. The CDR3 DNA follows: TGCGCCAGCATTCGGGGTGGGGACAGGGCCTACGAGCAGTACTTC. Its protein product is CASIRGGDRAYEQYF.

As concerns this clone: Mismatch with germline at one junction end may stem from a read error. This chain joins TRBV29-1 and TRBJ1-2; D is possibly TRBD1 (5 bases). Germline V gene data show CDR1 as SQVTM and CDR2 as ANQGSEA. The CDR3 covers 11 residues. For the CDR3, the DNA is TGCAGCGGAACGGGGGGGGATGGCTACCCCTTC. Translation gives CSGTGGDGYPF.

Of note for this clone: Its ends do not fully match the called genes, so a read error is possible. The V gene is TRBV9, the J gene TRBJ2-2, with 10 nucleotides matching TRBD2. The V gene's germline CDR1 is SGDLS and CDR2 YYNGEE. The CDR3 has 17 amino acids. The CDR3 DNA reads as TGTGCCAGCACCGTAGTAGCGGGAGGATCGAACACCGGGGAGCTGTTTTTT. Translation gives CASTVVAGGSNTGELFF.

This chain connects TRBV9 to TRBJ2-4; TRBD2 aligns across 10 bases. With 4 bases clipped from V and 5 bases from J, the junction kept 9 bases outside the gene matches. This CDR3 has 16 amino acids. CDR1 and CDR2 from the germline V gene are SGDLS and YYNGEE. CDR3 amino acids: CASSPKGLAFQNIQYF. CDR3 nucleotides: TGTGCCAGCAGCCCAAAGGGACTAGCGTTTCAAAACATTCAGTACTTC.

To note about this clone: The germline gene is not matched at one end of the junction; a read error may be the cause. The chain has TRBV27 and TRBJ1-1, with D perhaps TRBD1 (5 bases). This CDR3 has 15 amino acids. CDR1 MNHEY and CDR2 SMNVEV come from the germline V gene (reference sequence). CDR3 bases: TGTGCCAGCCAATCTAGGACGGCAGGGAACCCTGAAGCTTTCTTT. It yields the protein CASQSRTAGNPEAFF.

CDR3 sequence (DNA): TGCGCCAGCAGCCCGGGACAGGGGTCCTACAATGAGCAGTTCTTC. Its translation: CASSPGQGSYNEQFF. The chain links TRBV5-1 to TRBJ2-1; TRBD1 aligns across 10 bases. The V gene's germline CDR1 is SGHRS and CDR2 YFSETQ. The length of the CDR3 is 15 residues. The junction had 2 bases not matched to a gene; V was cut back by 4 bases and J by 1 base.